The sequence of this T cell receptor (beta chain) was determined in a study of STAT5B mutations in CD4+ large granular lymphocyte leukemia. Sequencing was at survey level. Sequencing was performed with immunoSEQ multiplex PCR; in TCRdb, only in-frame clones are kept and a portion is missing. The sample carries about 23,000 clones, 79% recorded once. Study-wide results and limits: Main leukemic clonotypes were patient-specific, but 20% to 25% appeared at low frequency elsewhere. Top patient clones used TRBV06 genes more often: 8/27 versus 2/35 in controls.

Turning to this clone: The antigen is undetermined.

Buffy coats from healthy blood donors served as controls. Germline CDR1 reads MNHNY; CDR2 reads SVGAGI (reference sequence). Trimming removed 5 bases from V and 6 bases from J; junction bases left unmatched: 12. The CDR3 is 15 residues long. V usage is TRBV6-6 and J usage is TRBJ1-1; 7 bases line up with TRBD1. The TCR sequence derives from a human donor in good health. The sample comprised CD4+ T cells from blood buffy coats. CDR3 in DNA: TGTGCCAGCAGTCGATCCCTAGGGGGCGCGCCTGAAGCTTTCTTT. Protein sequence: CASSRSLGGAPEAFF.